This TCR beta chain is drawn from a study of shared clonotypes between healthy human individuals. Study donors comprised healthy, HIV-negative adults devoid of recent acute infection or vaccination. The CDR3 contains 17 residues. Germline assignment: CDR1 SGHNT and CDR2 YYREEE (reference sequence). Losses at the gene ends were 3 bases for V and 6 bases for J; bases not matched to a gene: 9. The repertoire was sequenced with immunoSEQ multiplex PCR; TCRdb's copy has only in-frame clones and lacks some. This sample has more than 400,000 clones, with around 73% found just once. Sequences were obtained from PBMCs. The genes are TRBV5-4 and TRBJ2-2, with TRBD2 matching 12 bases. This receptor was identified in a woman in her thirties or forties in good health. Some clones in this sample may be carry-over from other donors' samples. This CDR3 reads CASSYGLAGRGAGELFF. CDR3 in DNA: TGTGCCAGCAGCTACGGACTAGCGGGGCGGGGCGCCGGGGAGCTGTTTTTT.